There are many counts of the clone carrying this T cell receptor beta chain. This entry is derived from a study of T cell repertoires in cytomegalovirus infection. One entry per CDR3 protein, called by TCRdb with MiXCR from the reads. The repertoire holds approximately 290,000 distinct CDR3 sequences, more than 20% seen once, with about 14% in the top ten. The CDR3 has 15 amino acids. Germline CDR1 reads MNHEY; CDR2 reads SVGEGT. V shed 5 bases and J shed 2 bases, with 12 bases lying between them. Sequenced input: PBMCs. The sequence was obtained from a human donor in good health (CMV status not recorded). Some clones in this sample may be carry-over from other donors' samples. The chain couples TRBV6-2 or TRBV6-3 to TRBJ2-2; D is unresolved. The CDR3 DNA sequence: TGTGCCAGCAGTATTGGCCGACGAAACACCGGGGAGCTGTTTTTT. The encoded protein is CASSIGRRNTGELFF.